This TCR beta chain was captured in a study of cytomegalovirus exposure and HLA in healthy donors. The V end lost 3 bases, the J end lost 9 bases, and 13 bases lay between the germline ends. The CDR3 length is 14 residues. Germline values: CDR1 SGHDT, CDR2 YYEEEE. The PCR was carried out with 60 Vbeta primers and 13 Jbeta primers. Repertoires were generated with immunoSEQ multiplex PCR, while TCRdb's copy carries only in-frame clones and drops some. Here the sample table reports approximately 120,000 clones. The chain has TRBV5-6 and TRBJ1-6; D call uncertain. This TCR came from a man younger than 45 in good health and CMV-seronegative. Sequencing was done on a sample of PBMCs. The CDR3 nucleotides are TGTGCCAGCAGCTCGCCGGGAGGAAGTTCACCCCTCCACTTT. Its translation is CASSSPGGSSPLHF.